The clone carrying this T cell receptor (beta chain) was seen many times. The record originates from a study of Graves' ophthalmopathy and Graves' hyperthyroidism. V lost 2 bases and J 8 bases, leaving 15 bases between the germline ends. CDR1 is SGHTA, CDR2 FQGNSA, per germline. This CDR3 contains 14 residues. Using RNA transcripts, the TCR beta CDR3 regions were amplified. The first-round RT-PCR employed HTBI primers together with the Qiagen OneStep RT-PCR kit. A multiplex PCR was then performed as the second round. TCRdb used MiXCR to reprocess the multiplex PCR reads, holding one entry per CDR3 protein. Of 170,000 or so distinct CDR3 sequences detected, less than 45% appear once; the ten largest clones hold around 5.5%.

The chain has TRBV7-2 and TRBJ1-1; a possible D gene is TRBD1 (6 bases). Source material: peripheral blood. This clonotype was sampled from a woman in her forties with Graves' ophthalmopathy. Here the CDR3 DNA reads TGTGCCAGCAGCTTAAGGGGCGGGACAAGAGAAGCTTTCTTT. It is translated as CASSLRGGTREAFF.